The 18 T cell receptor beta chains below come from one sample, sequenced in a study of shared clonotypes between healthy human individuals. Naive-designated CD8 cells lacked CD45RO, were positively enriched for CCR7, and omitted terminally differentiated effector memory CD45RA+ cells. The data were produced by immunoSEQ multiplex PCR, yet TCRdb's version contains in-frame clones alone and is incomplete. The sample has 1.5 million to 2.5 million clones, roughly 94% seen once; the top ten hold more than 0.9%. Sample: naive CD8+ T cells sorted from blood. All receptors come from a man aged 18 to 35 in good health.

This rearrangement joins TRBV5-1 to TRBJ2-3; 13 nucleotides line up with TRBD2. V was pared by 4 bases and J by 5 bases, with 7 bases of the junction left unmatched. The CDR3 runs 16 residues. Germline V CDR1 and CDR2: SGHRS, YFSETQ. CDR3 sequence reads: CASSEGLAGEGDTQYF. DNA for the CDR3: TGCGCCAGCAGCGAAGGACTAGCGGGAGAGGGAGATACGCAGTATTTT.

This chain uses TRBV7-9 with TRBJ2-7; TRBD2 matches at 9 bases. After removal of 5 bases from V and 0 bases from J, the junction contained 11 bases not matched to a gene. CDR3 length equals 17 residues. CDR1 is SEHNR and CDR2 is FQNEAQ in the germline V gene (reference sequence). The CDR3 nucleotides read TGTGCCAGCAGCCTCGGGGCGGGAGGGCCAAGCTCCTACGAGCAGTACTTC. Translating it yields CASSLGAGGPSSYEQYF.

J is TRBJ1-5 and V is TRBV4-3; the D is unclear. This CDR3 contains 13 residues. CDR1 is LGHNA and CDR2 is YSLEER in the germline V gene. Trimming took 2 bases from V and 0 from J, leaving 2 bases between them. The CDR3 region has the DNA TGCGCCAGCAGCCAATATAGCAATCAGCCCCAGCATTTT. As protein: CASSQYSNQPQHF.

This sequence joins TRBV5-1 and TRBJ2-1; 8 bases agree with TRBD2. The CDR3 spans 15 residues. Looked up from germline, CDR1 is SGHRS and CDR2 is YFSETQ. The ends lost 2 bases at V and 4 bases at J; junction bases unmatched: 5. The DNA of the CDR3 is TGCGCCAGCAGCTTTCCTAGCGGGTTATACAATGAGCAGTTCTTC. Its protein is CASSFPSGLYNEQFF.

This sequence joins TRBV7-6 and TRBJ1-1; TRBD1 aligns across 7 bases. The V gene's germline CDR1 is SGHVS and CDR2 FNYEAQ. V was pared by 5 bases and J by 4 bases, with 4 bases of the junction left unmatched. The CDR3 is 13 amino acids. CDR3 region: CASSVYRGTEAFF. As DNA, the CDR3 is TGTGCCAGCAGCGTCTACAGGGGCACTGAAGCTTTCTTT.

This clone was detected once. The chain joins TRBV28 to TRBJ2-5; 9 bases line up with TRBD2. Germline-derived CDR1 and CDR2 are MDHEN and SYDVKM. This CDR3 is built from 17 residues. With V trimmed by 3 bases and J by 2 bases, 10 bases remained unmatched. The CDR3 nucleotides are TGTGCCAGCAGTTTGGGGTCGTCTAGCGGGGATCAAGAGACCCAGTACTTC. This sequence encodes CASSLGSSSGDQETQYF.

The chain is built from TRBV16 and TRBJ1-1; D not resolved. This CDR3 has 14 amino acids. Germline CDR1 KGHSY, CDR2 FQNENV. V lost 4 bases, J lost 1 base, and 10 bases lay in between. CDR3 region: CASSLWTENTEAFF. CDR3 nucleotide sequence: TGTGCCAGCAGCCTGTGGACGGAGAACACTGAAGCTTTCTTT.

The CDR3 reads CASGEYDKNGYTF. In DNA form, the CDR3 reads TGTGCCAGCGGGGAGTATGACAAGAATGGCTACACCTTC. The rearrangement uses TRBV6-1 and TRBJ1-2; no clear D gene. The CDR3 has 13 amino acids. Germline V lookup: CDR1 MNHNS, CDR2 SASEGT. The germline V and J ends were trimmed by 8 bases and 6 bases, with 16 bases remaining between them.

The V and J genes are TRBV7-6 and TRBJ2-7; the D is unclear. V was pared by 5 bases and J by 5 bases, with 19 bases between. Germline CDR1 reads SGHVS; CDR2 reads FNYEAQ. The CDR3 contains 15 residues. The DNA for the CDR3 is TGTGCCAGCAGCCCAGTCCTGGGTAGCCACCACGAGCAGTACTTC. It encodes CASSPVLGSHHEQYF.

The chain employs TRBV7-8 and TRBJ2-1; maybe TRBD2 (5 bases). V shed 1 base and J shed 9 bases, with 10 bases lying between them. Germline CDR1 reads SGHVS; CDR2 reads FQNEAQ. The CDR3 is 13 residues long. For the CDR3, the DNA is TGTGCCAGCAGCTTAGTAAGAGGGAGTGAGCAGTTCTTC. Its translation is CASSLVRGSEQFF.

The V gene is TRBV27, the J gene TRBJ2-7; 11 nucleotides align to TRBD2. This CDR3 comprises 15 residues. J gave up 5 bases and V 3 bases, and 6 bases lay outside the gene matches. CDR1 and CDR2 (germline): MNHEY, SMNVEV (reference sequence). The CDR3 loop is CASSFQGLAVHEQYF. CDR3 nucleotides: TGTGCCAGCAGTTTCCAGGGACTAGCGGTCCACGAGCAGTACTTC.

The V call is TRBV27, the J call TRBJ2-1, with a possible D match to TRBD1 (7 bases). This CDR3 is 14 amino acids long. The germline CDR1 and CDR2 sequences are MNHEY and SMNVEV (reference sequence). V was trimmed by 5 bases and J by 7 bases, leaving 15 bases between them. The CDR3 DNA sequence: TGTGCCAGCAGTCCACTGACAGGGACTAATGAGCAGTTCTTC. Amino acid sequence: CASSPLTGTNEQFF.

This clone was detected only a few times. The CDR3 is CASSEWDRAFF. CDR3 sequence (DNA): TGTGCCAGCAGTGAGTGGGACAGAGCTTTCTTT. The V and J genes are TRBV2 and TRBJ1-1, with TRBD1 matching 7 bases. With V trimmed by 3 bases and J by 10 bases, 2 bases remained unmatched. The CDR3 sequence is 11 residues long. CDR1 and CDR2 from the germline V gene are SNHLY and FYNNEI.

The table lists this clone with a count of one. The chain links TRBV6-5 to TRBJ1-4, with 8 positions matching TRBD1. This CDR3 spans 15 amino acids. Trimming cost V 6 bases and J 2 bases; bases outside gene matches: 5. In germline, CDR1 is MNHEY, CDR2 SVGAGI. CDR3 coding DNA: TGTGCCAGCAGGGAGAACAGGGGGACTAATGAAAAACTGTTTTTT. Translated, it gives CASRENRGTNEKLFF.

This rearrangement joins TRBV7-9 to TRBJ2-7, with D possibly matching TRBD1 (6 bases). This CDR3 contains 17 residues. Trimming took off 10 bases at V and 1 base at J, with 26 bases between the two ends. Germline V CDR1 and CDR2: SEHNR, FQNEAQ (reference sequence). CDR3 sequence reads: CATLGAHSSGQSYEQYF. The CDR3 nucleotides are TGTGCCACTCTCGGGGCCCATTCCAGCGGACAGTCCTACGAGCAGTACTTC.

The CDR3 reads CASSSGWGQETQYF. The CDR3 region has the DNA TGCGCCAGCAGCTCCGGTTGGGGCCAAGAGACCCAGTACTTC. The chain employs TRBV5-1 and TRBJ2-5; D call uncertain. Germline CDR1 SGHRS, CDR2 YFSETQ. This CDR3 is 14 amino acids long. Trimming removed 3 bases at V and 1 base at J, with 10 bases between.

V and J are TRBV28 and TRBJ1-5, with D possibly matching TRBD1 (6 bases). Per germline, CDR1 MDHEN and CDR2 SYDVKM. CDR3 size: 15 residues. The V end was cut by 5 bases, the J end by 3 bases, with 14 bases between. CDR3 coding DNA: TGTGCCAGCAGTCCCAGGGGTGTCAACAATCAGCCCCAGCATTTT. Protein product: CASSPRGVNNQPQHF.

The CDR3 bases are TGCGCCAGCAGCCAAGGACAGGGAATGGGCACTGAAGCTTTCTTT. Translated, it gives CASSQGQGMGTEAFF. The chain uses TRBV4-1 and TRBJ1-1, with 7 bases matching TRBD1. After removal of 1 base from V and 4 bases from J, the junction contained 6 bases not matched to a gene. In germline, CDR1 is MGHRA, CDR2 YSYEKL. The CDR3 consists of 15 residues.